These 26 T cell receptor beta chains share one sample of origin, sequenced in a study of high-grade serous ovarian cancer treatment subgroups. Tumor samples were taken before definitive surgery or chemotherapy. Here immunoSEQ multiplex PCR was the method, and the copy in TCRdb shows in-frame clones only, minus some. This sample carries about 10,000 clones, roughly two thirds of them seen once, and the ten largest clones take 4.1%. The specimen was tumor tissue. The source is a human donor with high-grade serous ovarian cancer.

The CDR3 here is CASSRDRENYGYTF. In nucleotides, the CDR3 is TGTGCCAGCAGTCGGGACAGGGAAAACTATGGCTACACCTTC. The chain combines TRBV28 with TRBJ1-2, with 9 positions matching TRBD1. V lost 5 bases and J lost 2; bases outside the gene matches: 3. CDR3 length: 14 amino acids. The germline gives CDR1 MDHEN, CDR2 SYDVKM.

This chain joins TRBV7-3 and TRBJ1-1, with D possibly being TRBD1 (5 bases). Germline CDR1 reads SGHTA; CDR2 reads FQGTGA. V lost 5 bases and J lost 1, with 8 bases in between. The CDR3 length is 13 residues. CDR3: CASSTQENTEAFF. The CDR3, as DNA: TGTGCCAGCAGCACACAGGAGAACACTGAAGCTTTCTTT.

This clone occurred a few times. The V gene is TRBV5-1, the J gene TRBJ1-1; D is possibly TRBD1 (6 bases). Germline V gene sequence: CDR1 SGHRS, CDR2 YFSETQ. The CDR3 consists of 16 residues. V was cut by 2 bases and J by 4 bases, with 18 bases left in between. CDR3 bases: TGCGCCAGCAGCTTCTCGGGTGGACAGTACGCCACTGAAGCTTTCTTT. Translation gives CASSFSGGQYATEAFF. Based on the CDR3 plus reference TRBV5-1 and TRBJ1-1, the full variable domain is KAGVTQTPRYLIKTRGQQVTLSCSPISGHRSVSWYQQTPGQGLQFLFEYFSETQRNKGNFPGRFSGRQFSNSRSEMNVSTLELGDSALYLCASSFSGGQYATEAFFGQGTRLTVV.

The genes are TRBV5-1 and TRBJ2-1; TRBD2 agrees at 7 bases. The germline CDR1 and CDR2 sequences are SGHRS and YFSETQ. V was clipped by 1 base and J by 8 bases; unmatched bases: 9. The CDR3 covers 15 residues. In DNA form, the CDR3 reads TGCGCCAGCAGCTTGCCGGGAGGACGTCCGGATGAGCAGTTCTTC. Residues: CASSLPGGRPDEQFF.

CDR3 in DNA: TGTGCCTGGAGTCTATCTATTCCGGGACAGGGGAATGAAAAACTGTTTTTT. This translates into CAWSLSIPGQGNEKLFF. The V call is TRBV30, the J call TRBJ1-4, with TRBD1 matching 10 bases. The CDR3 is 17 amino acids. Trimming at V came to 2 bases and at J to 5 bases, leaving 11 bases not matched to a gene. CDR1 and CDR2 from the germline V gene are GTSNPN and SVGIG (reference sequence).

The genes are TRBV7-3 and TRBJ1-4; D is ambiguous. The CDR3 extends over 12 amino acids. The V and J ends lost 4 bases and 10 bases respectively, with 10 bases between them. Germline CDR1 SGHTA, CDR2 FQGTGA. CDR3 DNA sequence: TGTGCCAGCAGCTCCAATAGTGGAAAACTGTTTTTT. Its translation: CASSSNSGKLFF.

The CDR3 sequence is CASSQALAGRETQYF. In DNA, the CDR3 is TGTGCCAGCAGCCAAGCACTAGCGGGAAGAGAGACCCAGTACTTC. The chain is built from TRBV14 and TRBJ2-5; 10 bases align to TRBD2. V lost 1 base, J lost 4 bases, and 3 bases stayed unmatched. CDR1 SGHDN and CDR2 FVKESK come from the germline V gene. This CDR3 region has 15 residues. The whole variable domain, remainder taken from reference TRBV14 and TRBJ2-5, is EAGVTQFPSHSVIEKGQTVTLRCDPISGHDNLYWYRRVMGKEIKFLLHFVKESKQDESGMPNNRFLAERTGGTYSTLKVQPAELEDSGVYFCASSQALAGRETQYFGPGTRLLVL.

V is TRBV7-8 and J is TRBJ2-3; the D is unclear. This CDR3 region has 14 residues. Germline loops: CDR1 SGHVS, CDR2 FQNEAQ. V dropped 1 base and J dropped 2 bases, with 7 bases sitting between them. In DNA, the CDR3 is TGTGCCAGCAGCTTAGGGGGTCCCACAGATACGCAGTATTTT. This gives the protein CASSLGGPTDTQYF.

V gene TRBV28 combines with J gene TRBJ2-7; D gene ambiguous. This CDR3 has 13 residues. CDR1 MDHEN and CDR2 SYDVKM come from the germline V gene. The V and J ends lost 3 bases and 1 base respectively, with 7 bases between them. For the CDR3, the DNA is TGTGCCAGCAGTTTTACAATTTCCTACGAGCAGTACTTC. Translating gives CASSFTISYEQYF.

The chain employs TRBV10-3 and TRBJ2-4, with 7 bases that match TRBD2. The germline V gene encodes CDR1 ENHRY and CDR2 SYGVKD. The ends lost 0 bases at V and 2 bases at J; junction bases unmatched: 4. This CDR3 comprises 16 residues. The chain's CDR3 is CAISESSSGTKNIQYF. The CDR3 DNA sequence: TGTGCCATCAGTGAGTCGTCTAGCGGTACCAAAAACATTCAGTACTTC.

V is TRBV10-1 and J is TRBJ2-1, with a tentative D call TRBD1 (6 bases). V was pared by 6 bases and J by 4 bases, with 16 bases between. The germline V gene encodes CDR1 WNHNN and CDR2 SYGVQD (reference sequence). This CDR3 spans 15 amino acids. The DNA for the CDR3 is TGCGCCAGCAGCCCCCCGGACAGCGATTACAATGAGCAGTTCTTC. This encodes CASSPPDSDYNEQFF.

There are a few counts of this clone. The chain uses TRBV7-9 and TRBJ2-1; TRBD2 might be the D (5 bases). The V gene's germline CDR1 is SEHNR and CDR2 FQNEAQ (reference sequence). V lost 0 bases, J lost 9 bases, and 9 bases lay in between. This CDR3 region has 13 residues. The CDR3 region is CASSLAGDGEQFF. The CDR3 DNA reads TGTGCCAGCAGCTTAGCGGGAGATGGTGAGCAGTTCTTC.

The V gene is TRBV7-2, the J gene TRBJ2-1; 7 bases line up with TRBD2. The V gene end was trimmed by 7 bases and the J gene end by 1 base; junction bases not matched to a gene: 16. This CDR3 has 18 amino acids. CDR1 SGHTA and CDR2 FQGNSA come from the germline V gene. The CDR3 reads CASNRNPGGSGSYNEQFF. The DNA for the CDR3 is TGTGCCAGCAACCGAAATCCTGGCGGGAGTGGATCCTACAATGAGCAGTTCTTC.

This chain links TRBV20-1 with TRBJ2-1, with D perhaps TRBD1 (5 bases). The germline V gene has CDR1 DFQATT and CDR2 SNEGSKA (reference sequence). Trimming removed 5 bases from V and 7 bases from J, with 9 bases in between. This CDR3 is built from 11 residues. CDR3 loop: CSAPQGNEQFF. The CDR3, as DNA: TGCAGTGCTCCCCAGGGTAATGAGCAGTTCTTC.

The chain is built from TRBV7-2 and TRBJ1-1, with D unresolved. In germline, CDR1 is SGHTA, CDR2 FQGNSA. The CDR3 length is 15 residues. V lost 5 bases, J lost 5 bases, and 18 bases lay in between. CDR3 region: CASSPSRRMETEAFF. DNA for the CDR3: TGTGCCAGCAGCCCGTCCCGGAGGATGGAGACTGAAGCTTTCTTT.

The V and J genes are TRBV5-1 and TRBJ2-1; maybe TRBD1 (5 bases). This CDR3 has 16 amino acids. V lost 3 bases and J 0 bases, leaving 13 bases between the germline ends. Germline loops: CDR1 SGHRS, CDR2 YFSETQ. The CDR3 nucleotides read TGCGCCAGCAGCTCGCCACAGGCTAGCTCCTACAATGAGCAGTTCTTC. Residues: CASSSPQASSYNEQFF. Complete variable domain (other parts from reference TRBV5-1 and TRBJ2-1): KAGVTQTPRYLIKTRGQQVTLSCSPISGHRSVSWYQQTPGQGLQFLFEYFSETQRNKGNFPGRFSGRQFSNSRSEMNVSTLELGDSALYLCASSSPQASSYNEQFFGPGTRLTVL.

The genes are TRBV4-2 and TRBJ1-1; D is unclear. Trimming pared 1 base from V and 1 base from J, leaving 4 bases between. The CDR3 spans 13 residues. From germline, CDR1 is LGHNA and CDR2 YNFKEQ. The DNA of the CDR3 is TGTGCCAGCAGCCAAGCCAGGAACACTGAAGCTTTCTTT. Protein product: CASSQARNTEAFF.

V and J are TRBV7-9 and TRBJ2-7; TRBD2 matches 8 bases. This CDR3 has 15 amino acids. Trimming took 1 base from V and 0 from J; bases not matched to a gene: 2. In germline, CDR1 is SEHNR, CDR2 FQNEAQ (reference sequence). The CDR3 nucleotides read TGTGCCAGCAGCTTAGGTAGCGGGGACTCCTACGAGCAGTACTTC. Amino acids: CASSLGSGDSYEQYF.

This chain connects TRBV9 to TRBJ1-2; TRBD1 matches at 8 bases. CDR1 is SGDLS, CDR2 YYNGEE, per germline. The CDR3 covers 13 residues. V trimming: 2 bases; J trimming: 6 bases; junction bases outside the gene matches: 3. The CDR3 region has the DNA TGTGCCAGCAGCGTGACAGGGGTGGATGGCTACACCTTC. This codes for CASSVTGVDGYTF. The whole variable domain, remainder taken from reference TRBV9 and TRBJ1-2, is DSGVTQTPKHLITATGQRVTLRCSPRSGDLSVYWYQQSLDQGLQFLIQYYNGEERAKGNILERFSAQQFPDLHSELNLSSLELGDSALYFCASSVTGVDGYTFGSGTRLTVV.

The CDR3 nucleotides read TGTGCCAGCTCACCCCCGCGGACGGGTGCCTATGGCTACACCTTC. Its protein is CASSPPRTGAYGYTF. This rearrangement joins TRBV18 to TRBJ1-2; no firm D call. Germline values: CDR1 KGHSH, CDR2 LQKENI. The CDR3 is 15 residues long. V dropped 3 bases and J dropped 4 bases, with 15 bases sitting between them.

This clone has a handful of counts. The chain has TRBV6-6 and TRBJ2-3; D is possibly TRBD1 (6 bases). Germline lookup yields CDR1 MNHNY and CDR2 SVGAGI (reference sequence). V was cut by 0 bases and J by 6 bases, with 16 bases left in between. This CDR3 contains 16 residues. CDR3 region: CASSYSRGSPLDTQYF. CDR3 bases: TGTGCCAGCAGTTACTCGAGGGGGTCCCCGCTGGATACGCAGTATTTT.

The rearrangement links TRBV6-5 to TRBJ1-2; the D gene is possibly TRBD1 (6 bases). V dropped 4 bases and J dropped 4 bases, with 16 bases sitting between them. The germline gives CDR1 MNHEY, CDR2 SVGAGI. The CDR3 is 15 amino acids. The CDR3 sequence: CASSFRQARIYGYTF. DNA for the CDR3: TGTGCCAGCAGTTTCCGACAGGCCAGAATCTATGGCTACACCTTC.

The V call is TRBV29-1, the J call TRBJ1-5; 8 nucleotides line up with TRBD1. V lost 6 bases and J lost 2; bases outside the gene matches: 6. This CDR3 spans 14 amino acids. Germline CDR1 reads SQVTM; CDR2 reads ANQGSEA. CDR3 loop: CSVATGAGNQPQHF. CDR3 sequence (DNA): TGCAGCGTCGCGACAGGGGCTGGCAATCAGCCCCAGCATTTT.

This clone was picked up a small number of times. V is TRBV19 and J is TRBJ2-5; no firm D call. Trimming stripped 6 bases from V and 4 bases from J, with 15 bases between. The CDR3 is made up of 14 amino acids. From germline, CDR1 is LNHDA and CDR2 SQIVND (reference sequence). CDR3 amino acids: CASRPGPSRETQYF. The CDR3 nucleotides are TGTGCCAGTAGACCCGGGCCCTCGAGAGAGACCCAGTACTTC.

This clone came up a few times. CDR3 region: CASSATGSYNEQFF. The CDR3 DNA is TGTGCCAGCAGCGCGACAGGCTCCTACAATGAGCAGTTCTTC. V and J are TRBV9 and TRBJ2-1; perhaps TRBD1 as D (6 bases). CDR3 length equals 14 residues. V was pared by 3 bases and J by 0 bases, with 7 bases between. Germline loops: CDR1 SGDLS, CDR2 YYNGEE. The complete variable domain, with remaining parts taken from reference TRBV9 and TRBJ2-1, reads DSGVTQTPKHLITATGQRVTLRCSPRSGDLSVYWYQQSLDQGLQFLIQYYNGEERAKGNILERFSAQQFPDLHSELNLSSLELGDSALYFCASSATGSYNEQFFGPGTRLTVL.

The chain has TRBV27 and TRBJ2-5, with TRBD2 as a possible D gene (6 bases). The germline V gene encodes CDR1 MNHEY and CDR2 SMNVEV (reference sequence). CDR3 length: 12 residues. The germline V and J ends were trimmed by 8 bases and 5 bases, with 12 bases remaining between them. The CDR3 DNA is TGTGCCAGCTGGGGCGGGAAGGAGACCCAGTACTTC. Protein sequence: CASWGGKETQYF.